Listed below are T cell receptor beta chains from one sample, sequenced in a study of blood T cell repertoires in COVID-19. Data came from immunoSEQ multiplex PCR; TCRdb stores just in-frame clones and leaves some out. The table records approximately 260,000 clones, over 75% of them present only once. Sequencing was done on a sample of peripheral blood. These receptors were taken from a woman between 35 and 50 years old who had recovered from COVID-19. The conserved cysteine and the conserved F or W are not part of the CDR3 here. Fields, in order: V gene, clone size, J gene, CDR3 protein. The size of a clone is reported for some rows only, either as once, few or many, or as a class for expanded clones.

>TRBV3-1/TRBV3-2|.|TRBJ2-2
ASSHLDRRWSGELF
>TRBV27|.|TRBJ1-1
ASSLSTGTGYDKAF
>TRBV7-3|few|TRBJ2-2
ASSLTRIGTGPNTGELF
>TRBV30|.|TRBJ1-5
AWSVLGGGSGQPQH
>TRBV19|.|TRBJ2-7
ASSSGTLGSYEQY
>TRBV6-2/TRBV6-3|.|TRBJ2-7
ASSRTSGRTYEQY
>TRBV18|.|TRBJ1-2
ASSRQGYNYGYT
>TRBV7-8|.|TRBJ1-2
ASSLRRQTVYGYT
>TRBV11-3|.|TRBJ1-3
ASSLTLFSGNTIY
>TRBV7-9|.|TRBJ1-1
ASSLGAGTEAF
>TRBV19|.|TRBJ2-6
ASSIPGQGSTGANVLT
>TRBV6-5|.|TRBJ1-2
ASSYGGGQGATGYT
>TRBV7-8|.|TRBJ2-2
ASSLLGSRNVGAGELF
>TRBV4-3|once|TRBJ2-3
ASSHRTGVLAGNLNAQY
>TRBV5-1|.|TRBJ2-2
ASSLTGRNTGELF
>TRBV28|.|TRBJ1-3
ASSFPQGGNTIY
>TRBV19|.|TRBJ2-5
ASSMRGQSTGETQY
>TRBV19|once|TRBJ1-1
ASSHWTNEAF
>TRBV28|.|TRBJ2-2
ASSLRGGSGTGELF
>TRBV11-2|.|TRBJ2-3
ASSPMGARTDTQY
>TRBV4-2|.|TRBJ1-4
ASSQTHRGRGEKLF
>TRBV19|once|TRBJ2-7
ASSMIASGGASSYEQY
>TRBV27|.|TRBJ2-7
ASSSSTSGRPYEQY
>TRBV19|.|TRBJ1-3
ASSIDRYSGNTIY
>TRBV14|.|TRBJ2-5
ASSRWTSGETQY
>TRBV2|.|TRBJ1-4
ASSEKGTVGEKLF
>TRBV28|.|TRBJ1-4
ASSDQGQATNEKLF
>TRBV6-1|.|TRBJ1-5
ASSELQGGNQPQH
>TRBV5-1|.|TRBJ2-7
ASSFGVTGTGPYEQY
>TRBV4-1|.|TRBJ2-5
ASSQEPEQAEGAQY
>TRBV4-2|.|TRBJ1-5
ASSQGSGGTQPQH
>TRBV28|.|TRBJ1-2
ASSATGEGYT
>TRBV4-2|.|TRBJ1-1
ASSQVSQTVNTEAF
>TRBV11-1|once|TRBJ2-5
ASSRSGRAHETQY
>TRBV5-1|.|TRBJ1-4
ASSLVGANEKLF
>TRBV7-8|.|TRBJ1-2
ASSSSSLIVEGYT